The 15 T cell receptor beta chains below come from one sample, sequenced in a study of cytotoxic CD8 clonotypes in ibrutinib-treated CLL. Clones were sequenced by immunoSEQ multiplex PCR, and TCRdb holds only the in-frame ones, with some missing. The sample shows approximately 200,000 clones, over 60% of them seen only once. The specimen comprised PBMCs, sampled after 24 months of ibrutinib treatment. These receptors all stem from a human donor with chronic lymphocytic leukemia.

The chain carries TRBV5-6 and TRBJ2-3, with D possibly TRBD2 on 6 matching bases. Per the germline V gene, CDR1 is SGHDT and CDR2 is YYEEEE. The length of the CDR3 is 16 residues. Trimming pared 0 bases from V and 6 bases from J, leaving 17 bases between. The CDR3 loop reads CASSLGLGGLLDTQYF. As DNA, the CDR3 is TGTGCCAGCAGCTTGGGGTTGGGGGGTCTCTTGGATACGCAGTATTTT.

This clone occurred once. V and J are TRBV6-1 and TRBJ2-1; 10 nucleotides line up with TRBD2. The CDR3 length is 13 residues. V shed 5 bases, J shed 8 bases, and the junction held 3 bases outside the gene matches. The germline V gene encodes CDR1 MNHNS and CDR2 SASEGT. CDR3 DNA sequence: TGTGCCAGCAGTCTAGCGGGAGCGTATGAGCAGTTCTTC. Translation: CASSLAGAYEQFF.

CDR3 DNA sequence: TGTGCCAGCTCACCGATTGGACTAGCGGGAGGAAGCACAGATACGCAGTATTTT. Its protein is CASSPIGLAGGSTDTQYF. The chain uses TRBV18 and TRBJ2-3; 14 nucleotides align to TRBD2. J gave up 0 bases and V 3 bases, and 5 bases lay outside the gene matches. Per the germline V gene, CDR1 is KGHSH and CDR2 is LQKENI. The CDR3 sequence is 18 residues long.

This chain connects TRBV6-4 to TRBJ2-3; D gene uncertain. This CDR3 spans 14 amino acids. Trimming took off 3 bases at V and 0 bases at J, with 7 bases between the two ends. Germline V gene lookup returns CDR1 MRHNA and CDR2 SNTAGT. The CDR3 DNA follows: TGTGCCAGCAGTGAAAAGGGCAGCACAGATACGCAGTATTTT. It is translated as CASSEKGSTDTQYF.

The chain has TRBV7-9 and TRBJ1-2; D ambiguous. There are 14 residues in the CDR3. Germline V gene lookup returns CDR1 SEHNR and CDR2 FQNEAQ (reference sequence). Trimming shortened V by 5 bases and J by 2 bases, and 12 bases separated the two germline ends. The CDR3 sequence: CASSTSASNYGYTF. DNA of the CDR3: TGTGCCAGCAGCACGAGCGCCAGCAACTATGGCTACACCTTC.

The chain recombines TRBV27 with TRBJ1-2; TRBD1 might be the D (5 bases). V lost 3 bases to trimming and J lost 3 bases, with 11 bases between them. Germline V gene lookup returns CDR1 MNHEY and CDR2 SMNVEV (reference sequence). The CDR3 runs 14 residues. The CDR3 nucleotides are TGTGCCAGCAGTTTCAGGGTTTCGGACTATGGCTACACCTTC. Residues: CASSFRVSDYGYTF.

This chain connects TRBV5-8 to TRBJ1-5, with D uncertain. V was clipped by 4 bases and J by 7 bases, with 9 bases between them. This CDR3 is 12 amino acids long. Germline CDR1 reads SGHTS; CDR2 reads YDEGEE. The CDR3 DNA reads TGTGCCAGCAGCAGGAGAGACCAGCCCCAGCATTTT. This codes for CASSRRDQPQHF.

This clone was detected once. This chain uses TRBV25-1 with TRBJ2-5; weak D call: TRBD2 (6 bases). Germline CDR1 MGHDK, CDR2 SYGVNS. V was clipped by 3 bases and J by 3 bases, with 14 bases between them. The CDR3 has 15 residues. The CDR3, as DNA: TGTGCCAGCAGTGATCACTGGGGCGGGGAAGAGACCCAGTACTTC. Protein: CASSDHWGGEETQYF.

The V call is TRBV29-1, the J call TRBJ2-1; D ambiguous. Germline assignment: CDR1 SQVTM and CDR2 ANQGSEA. V lost 6 bases to trimming and J lost 0 bases, with 12 bases between them. The CDR3 loop spans 14 amino acids. CDR3 in amino acids: CSVSGDLSYNEQFF. CDR3 coding DNA: TGCAGCGTCTCGGGTGACCTCTCCTACAATGAGCAGTTCTTC.

The J gene is TRBJ2-1, the V gene TRBV6-1, with 8 bases matching TRBD2. Germline lookup yields CDR1 MNHNS and CDR2 SASEGT. CDR3 size: 16 residues. The V segment lost 2 bases and the J segment 3 bases; nucleotides outside the gene matches: 6. DNA of the CDR3: TGTGCCAGCAGTGAAATTAGTACTAGCGGCTACAATGAGCAGTTCTTC. It translates to CASSEISTSGYNEQFF.

This clone appeared once. V usage is TRBV27 and J usage is TRBJ1-2; D is possibly TRBD1 (5 bases). Trimming removed 5 bases at V and 3 bases at J, with 10 bases between. CDR1 and CDR2 from the germline V gene are MNHEY and SMNVEV (reference sequence). CDR3 length equals 13 residues. CDR3 amino acids: CASSLAGHYGYTF. The CDR3 nucleotides read TGTGCCAGCAGTCTGGCGGGACACTATGGCTACACCTTC.

This CDR3 is CAWSLTVTGELFF. The CDR3 DNA reads TGTGCCTGGAGTTTGACAGTCACCGGGGAGCTGTTTTTT. V gene TRBV30 combines with J gene TRBJ2-2, with a tentative D call TRBD1 (5 bases). Germline CDR1 GTSNPN, CDR2 SVGIG (reference sequence). The germline V and J ends were trimmed by 2 bases and 4 bases, with 8 bases remaining between them. This CDR3 has 13 residues. Full variable domain (missing parts from reference TRBV30 and TRBJ2-2): SQTIHQWPATLVQPVGSPLSLECTVEGTSNPNLYWYRQAAGRGLQLLFYSVGIGQISSEVPQNLSASRPQDRQFILSSKKLLLSDSGFYLCAWSLTVTGELFFGEGSRLTVL.

The chain combines TRBV5-1 with TRBJ2-1; possibly TRBD2 for D (6 bases). V lost 0 bases, J lost 10 bases, and 14 bases lay in between. The V gene's germline CDR1 is SGHRS and CDR2 YFSETQ. The CDR3 consists of 14 residues. The CDR3 region has the DNA TGCGCCAGCAGCTTGGCCTGGGGACTCCCGGAGCAGTTCTTC. It yields the protein CASSLAWGLPEQFF.

The rearrangement uses TRBV4-1 and TRBJ1-5, with D maybe TRBD1 (5 bases). V shed 1 base and J shed 9 bases, with 10 bases lying between them. Looked up from germline, CDR1 is MGHRA and CDR2 is YSYEKL. The CDR3 is 13 residues long. This chain's CDR3 is CASSQVVGVPQHF. The CDR3 nucleotides read TGCGCCAGCAGCCAAGTTGTGGGGGTGCCCCAGCATTTT.

The chain carries TRBV6-1 and TRBJ1-2, with D perhaps TRBD1 (6 bases). V shed 3 bases and J shed 0 bases, with 11 bases lying between them. The germline CDR1 and CDR2 sequences are MNHNS and SASEGT. The CDR3 extends over 15 amino acids. Here the CDR3 reads CASSESGQTNYGYTF. The CDR3 DNA reads as TGTGCCAGCAGTGAGAGTGGACAGACTAACTATGGCTACACCTTC.